One sample yielded the 30 T cell receptor beta chains listed below, sequenced in a study of siplizumab effects on memory and regulatory T cells. Here immunoSEQ multiplex PCR was the method, and the copy in TCRdb shows in-frame clones only, minus some. The sample includes about 82,000 clones, about nine tenths of them seen just once. The sample comprised Tregs sorted from blood. These receptors all come from a human donor in good health.

The chain has TRBV6-1 and TRBJ2-7, with D unresolved. V dropped 7 bases and J dropped 2 bases, with 6 bases sitting between them. Germline V gene lookup returns CDR1 MNHNS and CDR2 SASEGT. This CDR3 contains 11 residues. CDR3 amino acids: CASTWAYEQYF. The CDR3, as DNA: TGTGCCAGCACCTGGGCCTACGAGCAGTACTTC.

This chain uses TRBV12-5 with TRBJ2-5; D unclear. V was trimmed by 1 base and J by 5 bases, leaving 11 bases between them. The germline CDR1 and CDR2 sequences are LGHNT and FRNRAP. This CDR3 is 14 amino acids long. The CDR3 sequence is CASGLEPGRETQYF. The CDR3 DNA is TGTGCTAGTGGTTTGGAACCAGGAAGGGAGACCCAGTACTTC.

This chain connects TRBV7-9 to TRBJ2-4; TRBD2 matches at 12 bases. V lost 2 bases and J lost 7; bases outside the gene matches: 0. Germline CDR1 and CDR2: SEHNR and FQNEAQ (reference sequence). The CDR3 is 14 residues long. The CDR3 sequence is CASSLLAGGNIQYF. As DNA, the CDR3 is TGTGCCAGCAGCTTACTAGCGGGGGGGAACATTCAGTACTTC.

The chain employs TRBV19 and TRBJ2-7, with TRBD1 matching over 11 bases. CDR1 and CDR2 (germline): LNHDA, SQIVND (reference sequence). CDR3 size: 15 residues. Unmatched junction bases numbered 7, after V lost 6 bases and J lost 3 bases. The CDR3 protein is CASRRGTGGFYEQYF. In DNA form, the CDR3 reads TGTGCCAGTAGACGTGGGACAGGGGGTTTCTACGAGCAGTACTTC.

V is TRBV5-1 and J is TRBJ2-3; no clear D. V lost 1 base and J 6 bases, leaving 6 bases between the germline ends. The CDR3 contains 12 residues. In germline, CDR1 is SGHRS, CDR2 YFSETQ. Here the CDR3 DNA reads TGCGCCAGCAGCTTGCCCGATGATACGCAGTATTTT. It specifies CASSLPDDTQYF.

V and J are TRBV2 and TRBJ2-1; D not resolved. The germline V and J ends were trimmed by 7 bases and 6 bases, with 13 bases remaining between them. Germline CDR1 reads SNHLY; CDR2 reads FYNNEI. CDR3 size: 13 residues. This chain's CDR3 is CASTPTRTNEQFF. In DNA, the CDR3 is TGTGCCAGCACTCCCACACGGACCAATGAGCAGTTCTTC.

This chain connects TRBV10-2 to TRBJ1-5, with TRBD1 matching over 7 bases. The V and J ends lost 8 bases and 1 base, in that order; junction bases with no gene match: 2. The CDR3 runs 13 residues. The V gene's germline CDR1 is WSHSY and CDR2 SAAADI. The CDR3 is CASSGQSNQPQHF. In DNA form, the CDR3 reads TGCGCCAGCTCGGGACAGAGCAATCAGCCCCAGCATTTT.

The chain has TRBV6-1 and TRBJ1-1, with D perhaps TRBD1 (5 bases). In germline, CDR1 is MNHNS, CDR2 SASEGT. V was cut by 5 bases and J by 3 bases, with 16 bases left in between. This CDR3 has 15 residues. CDR3 coding DNA: TGTGCCAGCAGTTTTCGCAGGGTGGGGTACACTGAAGCTTTCTTT. It encodes CASSFRRVGYTEAFF.

The V call is TRBV11-2, the J call TRBJ2-1; the match to TRBD2 covers 8 bases. Germline loops: CDR1 SGHAT, CDR2 FQNNGV. The V gene end was trimmed by 4 bases and the J gene end by 10 bases; junction bases not matched to a gene: 6. CDR3 length equals 13 residues. The CDR3 sequence: CASSSSGGYEQFF. In nucleotides, the CDR3 is TGTGCCAGCAGCTCCAGCGGGGGCTACGAGCAGTTCTTC.

The table lists this clone with a count of one. This chain links TRBV5-1 with TRBJ2-5; the D is unclear. V was trimmed by 4 bases and J by 3 bases, leaving 19 bases between them. CDR1 and CDR2 from the germline V gene are SGHRS and YFSETQ. The CDR3 covers 16 residues. The CDR3 region is CASSPELSFREETQYF. In nucleotides, the CDR3 is TGCGCCAGCAGCCCCGAGCTGTCGTTTCGAGAAGAGACCCAGTACTTC. The complete variable domain, with remaining parts taken from reference TRBV5-1 and TRBJ2-5, reads KAGVTQTPRYLIKTRGQQVTLSCSPISGHRSVSWYQQTPGQGLQFLFEYFSETQRNKGNFPGRFSGRQFSNSRSEMNVSTLELGDSALYLCASSPELSFREETQYFGPGTRLLVL.

The rearrangement joins TRBV5-5 to TRBJ1-1, with 7 bases matching TRBD1. The CDR3 totals 14 residues. Per the germline V gene, CDR1 is SGHKS and CDR2 is YYEKEE (reference sequence). The J segment lost 10 bases and the V segment lost 0 bases, leaving 9 bases of the junction unmatched. The CDR3 nucleotides are TGTGCCAGCAGCTTGGGAGGGAGGGGGCAGAGAGCTTTCTTT. This sequence encodes CASSLGGRGQRAFF.

CDR3 sequence: CASSLDSGAGGTVQPQHF. The CDR3 coding sequence is TGTGCCAGCAGCTTAGATTCAGGAGCAGGCGGGACGGTTCAGCCCCAGCATTTT. The chain carries TRBV7-8 and TRBJ1-5, with a weak D call TRBD1 (5 bases). This CDR3 is 18 amino acids long. CDR1 and CDR2 (germline): SGHVS, FQNEAQ. The V gene lost 1 base and the J gene lost 6 bases, with 22 bases spanning the gap.

On this clone: At the DNA level, this CDR3 is encoded by other sequences in the same sample as well. CDR3 loop: CASSYSGVSYEQYF. Here the CDR3 DNA reads TGTGCCAGCAGTTACTCGGGGGTGTCCTACGAGCAGTACTTC. The chain carries TRBV6-5 and TRBJ2-7, with D perhaps assigned TRBD1 or TRBD2 (5 bases each). Deletions cut 0 bases from V and 1 base from J, with 7 bases between. The CDR3 spans 14 residues. Germline CDR1 and CDR2: MNHEY and SVGAGI.

The gene calls are TRBV9 and TRBJ1-3, with TRBD1 identical over 7 bases. Per the germline V gene, CDR1 is SGDLS and CDR2 is YYNGEE. V dropped 2 bases and J dropped 0; count of bases not matched to a gene: 8. The CDR3 sequence is 17 residues long. The CDR3 region has the DNA TGTGCCAGCAGCGTGATAGGGGGCACGTTCTCTGGAAACACCATATATTTT. Amino acid sequence: CASSVIGGTFSGNTIYF.

This clone occurred once. This chain uses TRBV5-1 with TRBJ1-1; D is unresolved. Deletions cut 6 bases from V and 1 base from J, with 4 bases between. The CDR3 loop spans 11 amino acids. Germline V gene data show CDR1 as SGHRS and CDR2 as YFSETQ. CDR3 coding DNA: TGCGCCAGCAAGGAGAACACTGAAGCTTTCTTT. Protein: CASKENTEAFF.

The chain couples TRBV10-1 to TRBJ2-3; 8 nucleotides line up with TRBD2. The CDR3 is 14 residues long. Germline V gives CDR1 WNHNN, CDR2 SYGVQD (reference sequence). The V and J ends lost 9 bases and 1 base, in that order; junction bases with no gene match: 6. CDR3 in amino acids: CASGPGLGTDTQYF. CDR3 nucleotide sequence: TGCGCCAGTGGCCCGGGACTAGGCACAGATACGCAGTATTTT.

This clone was detected once. The chain recombines TRBV5-6 with TRBJ1-6; possible D gene TRBD1, 6 bases. This CDR3 spans 14 amino acids. The germline V gene has CDR1 SGHDT and CDR2 YYEEEE. Trimming stripped 2 bases from V and 6 bases from J, with 9 bases between. This CDR3 is CASSLQGSNSPLHF. CDR3 DNA sequence: TGTGCCAGCAGCTTACAGGGCTCTAATTCACCCCTCCACTTT.

The V and J genes are TRBV10-2 and TRBJ1-1, with 7 bases fitting TRBD1. Germline lookup yields CDR1 WSHSY and CDR2 SAAADI. The CDR3 totals 16 residues. The ends lost 2 bases at V and 4 bases at J; junction bases unmatched: 10. The CDR3 DNA reads TGCGCCAGCAGTGAGGCGACAGGGATGGGAGGCACTGAAGCTTTCTTT. Its translation is CASSEATGMGGTEAFF.

This clone was observed once. The rearrangement links TRBV28 to TRBJ1-2; D remains ambiguous. This CDR3 has 12 amino acids. V lost 6 bases to trimming and J lost 4 bases, with 9 bases between them. Germline CDR1 is MDHEN and CDR2 is SYDVKM. The DNA for the CDR3 is TGTGCCAGCAGCCCGGGCCTCTATGGCTACACCTTC. Encoded protein: CASSPGLYGYTF.

The chain uses TRBV5-1 and TRBJ2-7, with TRBD2 matching 7 bases. CDR3 length: 15 amino acids. Germline assignment: CDR1 SGHRS and CDR2 YFSETQ. V was clipped by 0 bases and J by 8 bases; unmatched bases: 11. CDR3: CASSLGEGGTGKQYF. For the CDR3, the DNA is TGCGCCAGCAGCTTGGGGGAGGGCGGTACTGGCAAGCAGTACTTC.

Here the CDR3 DNA reads TGCGCCAGCAGCGACCCGGGGGAGCTGTTTTTT. Its protein product is CASSDPGELFF. V and J are TRBV4-1 and TRBJ2-2; D gene ambiguous. Germline loops: CDR1 MGHRA, CDR2 YSYEKL. The germline V and J ends were trimmed by 5 bases and 8 bases, with 6 bases remaining between them. The CDR3 covers 11 residues.

This clone was seen just once. The chain uses TRBV6-1 and TRBJ1-5; the D gene is possibly TRBD1 (5 bases). The CDR3 has 15 amino acids. Germline V CDR1 and CDR2: MNHNS, SASEGT. V dropped 4 bases and J dropped 4 bases, with 14 bases sitting between them. The CDR3 here is CASSVGEGWNQPQHF. The CDR3 bases are TGTGCCAGCAGTGTAGGTGAGGGGTGGAATCAGCCCCAGCATTTT.

The rearrangement uses TRBV29-1 and TRBJ1-2; TRBD1 aligns across 7 bases. CDR3 length: 12 residues. Germline V lookup: CDR1 SQVTM, CDR2 ANQGSEA. The V gene end was trimmed by 7 bases and the J gene end by 4 bases; junction bases not matched to a gene: 6. The CDR3 DNA follows: TGCAGCGCAGGGACAGCCGTCTATGGCTACACCTTC. This gives the protein CSAGTAVYGYTF.

This chain uses TRBV7-2 with TRBJ1-3, with no clear D. The CDR3 is 13 amino acids. The ends were cut back, 2 bases at V and 4 bases at J, with 6 bases in the middle. Germline CDR1 is SGHTA and CDR2 is FQGNSA. The CDR3 spells CASSLLGGNTIYF. The CDR3 DNA follows: TGTGCCAGCAGCTTACTGGGAGGAAACACCATATATTTT.

The chain links TRBV6-1 to TRBJ1-3; D call uncertain. CDR1 is MNHNS and CDR2 is SASEGT in the germline V gene. The CDR3 extends over 14 amino acids. Trimming took 6 bases from V and 0 from J, leaving 9 bases between them. CDR3 protein: CASRPRGSGNTIYF. The CDR3 nucleotides read TGTGCCAGCAGGCCCCGAGGCTCTGGAAACACCATATATTTT.

The chain carries TRBV4-3 and TRBJ1-1; 10 nucleotides agree with TRBD1. J gave up 1 base and V 1 base, and 3 bases lay outside the gene matches. The germline V gene encodes CDR1 LGHNA and CDR2 YSLEER. There are 16 residues in the CDR3. The CDR3 DNA sequence: TGCGCCAGCAGCCAAGCGACAGGGGGCAAGAACACTGAAGCTTTCTTT. This codes for CASSQATGGKNTEAFF.

This clone was recorded a few times. The V call is TRBV9, the J call TRBJ1-6; unclear D gene. Trimming left V 0 bases short and J 9 bases short, with 7 bases between. In germline, CDR1 is SGDLS, CDR2 YYNGEE. The CDR3 spans 13 residues. Here the CDR3 DNA reads TGTGCCAGCAGCGTAGTGGACTCTTCACCCCTCCACTTT. Protein sequence: CASSVVDSSPLHF.

This chain connects TRBV2 to TRBJ2-1, with 8 nucleotides matching TRBD2. Germline loops: CDR1 SNHLY, CDR2 FYNNEI. The length of the CDR3 is 14 residues. V lost 6 bases to trimming and J lost 1 base; unmatched junction nucleotides: 2. The CDR3 protein is CASRERGSYNEQFF. The CDR3 region has the DNA TGTGCCAGCAGGGAGCGGGGGTCCTACAATGAGCAGTTCTTC. Filled out from reference TRBV2 and TRBJ2-1, the complete variable domain reads EPEVTQTPSHQVTQMGQEVILRCVPISNHLYFYWYRQILGQKVEFLVSFYNNEISEKSEIFDDQFSVERPDGSNFTLKIRSTKLEDSAMYFCASRERGSYNEQFFGPGTRLTVL.

The genes are TRBV6-5 and TRBJ2-7; 9 nucleotides agree with TRBD2. J lost 7 bases, V lost 6 bases, and 10 bases had no gene match. Germline CDR1 is MNHEY and CDR2 is SVGAGI. This CDR3 is 14 amino acids long. The DNA of the CDR3 is TGTGCCAGCAGGAGGGCTAGCGGGGCTCTGGAGCAGTACTTC. Translating it yields CASRRASGALEQYF.

The CDR3 DNA reads as TGTGCCAGCAGCGGAGGTTCCTATGGCTACACCTTC. It translates to CASSGGSYGYTF. This sequence joins TRBV6-1 and TRBJ1-2; the D is unclear. This CDR3 spans 12 amino acids. The ends were cut back, 6 bases at V and 4 bases at J, with 9 bases in the middle. The V gene's germline CDR1 is MNHNS and CDR2 SASEGT.